This is a list of T cell receptor beta chains from one sample in a study of Ad26.COV2.S vaccination and SARS-CoV-2 variants. Profiling relied on immunoSEQ multiplex PCR, and the TCRdb table lists in-frame clones only, not all of them. Of 510,000 or so clones in the sample, around 85% were seen once. This specimen was peripheral blood, taken in a trial of Ad26.COV2.S vaccine versus placebo. These receptors originate from a person aged 18-60 years who received the Ad26.COV2.S COVID-19 vaccine or a placebo. CDR3s include the opening cysteine and the closing phenylalanine or tryptophan. The D gene is left open where the match is weak. Expanded clones are given a class, and other clones once, few, many or no size at all.

-,TRBJ1-2,TRBV27,-,CASWRGGSANYGYTF,TGTGCCAGCTGGCGGGGGGGCTCAGCTAACTATGGCTACACCTTC
TRBD1,TRBJ2-7,TRBV4-1,-,CASSPNELGQSYEQYF,TGCGCCAGCAGCCCTAACGAGTTGGGACAGTCCTACGAGCAGTACTTC
-,TRBJ2-2,TRBV28,few,CASSLNTGELFF,TGTGCCAGCAGTTTAAACACCGGGGAGCTGTTTTTT
-,TRBJ2-7,TRBV27,-,CASSPGPGISYEQYF,TGTGCCAGCAGTCCCGGGCCAGGCATCTCCTACGAGCAGTACTTC
-,TRBJ2-3,TRBV7-3,-,CASSLNGGNADTQYF,TGTGCCAGCAGCTTAAACGGTGGTAATGCAGATACGCAGTATTTT
-,TRBJ2-6,TRBV11-3,-,CASSLEPAGRLSGANVLTF,TGTGCCAGCAGCTTAGAACCGGCAGGCCGACTCTCTGGGGCCAACGTCCTGACTTTC
TRBD2,TRBJ2-1,TRBV27,-,CASSLYFGGAGGGNEQFF,TGTGCCAGCAGTTTATATTTCGGTGGGGCGGGAGGGGGCAATGAGCAGTTCTTC
-,TRBJ2-4,TRBV27,-,CASSLAGPIAKNIQYF,TGTGCCAGCAGTTTAGCTGGCCCTATAGCCAAAAACATTCAGTACTTC
-,TRBJ1-6,TRBV28,-,CASRWQLNSPLHF,TGTGCCAGCAGGTGGCAGCTTAATTCACCCCTCCACTTT
TRBD1,TRBJ1-5,TRBV7-9,-,CASSSDRGWNQPQHF,TGTGCCAGCAGCTCGGACAGGGGTTGGAATCAGCCCCAGCATTTT
TRBD2,TRBJ2-3,TRBV11-3,-,CASSRSASGRDTDTQYF,TGTGCCAGCAGCAGATCGGCTAGCGGGAGAGACACAGATACGCAGTATTTT
TRBD1,TRBJ1-5,TRBV6-5,-,CASTGTGGFNQPQHF,TGTGCCAGTACCGGGACAGGGGGTTTCAATCAGCCCCAGCATTTT
TRBD1,TRBJ2-1,TRBV27,-,CASSLRRQGKNEQFF,TGTGCCAGCAGTTTACGAAGACAGGGGAAGAATGAGCAGTTCTTC
TRBD2,TRBJ2-7,TRBV27,-,CASSLVLAGLNEQYF,TGTGCCAGCAGTTTAGTGCTAGCGGGATTAAACGAGCAGTACTTC
-,TRBJ1-1,TRBV20-1,once,CSVPLNTEAFF,TGCAGTGTACCTTTGAACACTGAAGCTTTCTTT
TRBD2,TRBJ2-3,TRBV2,once,CASGREPADTQYF,TGTGCCAGCGGGCGGGAGCCCGCAGATACGCAGTATTTT
-,TRBJ2-5,TRBV19,-,CASSMVRQETQYF,TGTGCCAGTAGTATGGTGAGGCAAGAGACCCAGTACTTC
TRBD1,TRBJ1-2,TRBV6-6,-,CASRSTGGTNYGYTF,TGTGCCAGCAGATCCACAGGGGGCACTAACTATGGCTACACCTTC
-,TRBJ1-5,TRBV28,few,CASSLSAGPNQPQHF,TGTGCCAGCAGTTTATCTGCAGGACCCAATCAGCCCCAGCATTTT
-,TRBJ1-5,TRBV6-6,once,CASIQIPPGKQPQHF,TGTGCCAGCATCCAAATCCCCCCCGGGAAGCAGCCCCAGCATTTT
-,TRBJ1-2,TRBV7-2,-,CASSSQGNNYGYTF,TGTGCCAGCAGCTCCCAGGGAAACAACTATGGCTACACCTTC
TRBD2,TRBJ2-2,TRBV4-3,once,CASSQSSGRGTGELFF,TGCGCCAGCAGCCAAAGCAGCGGGAGAGGCACCGGGGAGCTGTTTTTT
-,TRBJ2-5,TRBV5-1,-,CASSLGSGETQYF,TGCGCCAGCAGCTTGGGCAGTGGCGAGACCCAGTACTTC
TRBD1,TRBJ2-3,TRBV3-1/TRBV3-2,-,CASSQNRGIGTDTQYF,TGTGCCAGCAGCCAGAACAGGGGGATTGGCACAGATACGCAGTATTTT
-,TRBJ1-1,TRBV5-4,-,CASSLAMGAANTEAFF,TGTGCCAGCAGCTTGGCCATGGGGGCCGCGAACACTGAAGCTTTCTTT
TRBD1,TRBJ2-7,TRBV5-3,-,CARSLWGQGDEQYF,TGTGCCAGAAGCTTGTGGGGACAGGGTGACGAGCAGTACTTC
-,TRBJ1-2,TRBV6-2/TRBV6-3,-,CASSSQQGRGYTF,TGTGCCAGCAGTTCCCAACAGGGTCGCGGCTACACCTTC
-,TRBJ2-1,TRBV19,-,CASSYNSGGSYNEQFF,TGTGCCAGTAGTTACAATAGCGGTGGCTCCTACAATGAGCAGTTCTTC
-,TRBJ2-7,TRBV3-1/TRBV3-2,-,CASSQGSQGGHEQYF,TGTGCCAGCAGCCAAGGGAGCCAGGGAGGCCACGAGCAGTACTTC
TRBD1,TRBJ2-5,TRBV7-8,-,CASSPRTGQETQYF,TGTGCCAGCAGCCCAAGGACAGGGCAAGAGACCCAGTACTTC
-,TRBJ2-1,TRBV5-5,once,CASSLVGYNEQFF,TGTGCCAGCAGCTTGGTTGGTTACAATGAGCAGTTCTTC
-,TRBJ2-7,TRBV4-2,-,CASSPSWTRSYEQYF,TGTGCCAGCAGCCCTTCCTGGACTCGTTCCTACGAGCAGTACTTC
-,TRBJ2-4,TRBV2,-,CASSVYRGGVAKNIQYF,TGTGCCAGCAGTGTTTACAGGGGAGGGGTAGCCAAAAACATTCAGTACTTC
TRBD1,TRBJ2-7,TRBV5-1,-,CASSSGQDRYEQYF,TGCGCCAGCAGCTCCGGACAGGACCGCTACGAGCAGTACTTC